This T cell receptor beta chain was observed in a study of CD8 T cells in Susac syndrome. V was shortened by 7 bases and J by 1 base, with 16 bases between the two germline ends. The germline V gene encodes CDR1 SNHLY and CDR2 FYNNEI. CDR3 length: 15 amino acids. The RNA input was roughly 0.45 to 1 ug, and it was reverse transcribed with random hexamers. The TCR beta CDR3 was amplified by immunoSEQ multiplex PCR across 54 Vbeta, 13 Jbeta. Using its own MiXCR run on the immunoSEQ multiplex PCR reads, TCRdb lists one record per CDR3 protein. In the table there are about 140,000 distinct CDR3 sequences, around 96% of which are singletons. The study sequenced TCR beta in blood CD8+ and CD4+ T cells. Multiple sclerosis controls were treatment-naive patients with stable or active relapsing-remitting disease. Isolation of CD8+ and CD4+ T cells was performed negatively, whereas enrichment of TEMRA cells was done by FACS.

This TCR was sampled from a human donor with multiple sclerosis. The V and J genes are TRBV2 and TRBJ1-1, with a possible D match to TRBD1 (6 bases). The sequencing input was CD4+ T cells from PBMCs. The CDR3 DNA sequence: TGTGCCAGCAAAAAAACAGGGTTGAGGAACACTGAAGCTTTCTTT. It encodes CASKKTGLRNTEAFF. Supplemented by reference TRBV2 and TRBJ1-1, the full variable domain reads EPEVTQTPSHQVTQMGQEVILRCVPISNHLYFYWYRQILGQKVEFLVSFYNNEISEKSEIFDDQFSVERPDGSNFTLKIRSTKLEDSAMYFCASKKTGLRNTEAFFGQGTRLTVV.